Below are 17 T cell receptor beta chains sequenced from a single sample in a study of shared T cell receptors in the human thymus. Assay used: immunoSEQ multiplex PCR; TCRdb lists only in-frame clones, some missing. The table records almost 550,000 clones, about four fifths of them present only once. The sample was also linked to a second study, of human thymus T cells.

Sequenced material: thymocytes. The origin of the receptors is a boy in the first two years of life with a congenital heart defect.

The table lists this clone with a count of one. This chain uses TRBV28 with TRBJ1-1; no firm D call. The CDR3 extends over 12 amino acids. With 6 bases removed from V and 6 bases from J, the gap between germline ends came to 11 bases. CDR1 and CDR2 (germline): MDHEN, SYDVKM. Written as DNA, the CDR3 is TGTGCCAGCAGAGGGAGGTGGGCTGAAGCTTTCTTT. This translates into CASRGRWAEAFF.

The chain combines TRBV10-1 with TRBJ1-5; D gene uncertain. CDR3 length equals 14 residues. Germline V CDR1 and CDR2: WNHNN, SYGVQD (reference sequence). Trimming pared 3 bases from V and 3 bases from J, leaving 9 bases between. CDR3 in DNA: TGCGCCAGCAGTGACAGGTTAAACAATCAGCCCCAGCATTTT. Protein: CASSDRLNNQPQHF.

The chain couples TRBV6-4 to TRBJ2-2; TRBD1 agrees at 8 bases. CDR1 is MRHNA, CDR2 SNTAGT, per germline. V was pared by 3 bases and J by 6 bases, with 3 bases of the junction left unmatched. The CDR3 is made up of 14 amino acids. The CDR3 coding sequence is TGTGCCAGCAGTGAGGACAGGGTGGCCGGGGAGCTGTTTTTT. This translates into CASSEDRVAGELFF.

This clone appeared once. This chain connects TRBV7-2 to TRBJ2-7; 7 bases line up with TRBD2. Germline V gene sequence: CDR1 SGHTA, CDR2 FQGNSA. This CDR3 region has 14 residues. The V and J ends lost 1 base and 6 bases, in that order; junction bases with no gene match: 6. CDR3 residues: CASSLGGRRGEQYF. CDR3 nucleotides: TGTGCCAGCAGCTTAGGCGGGAGAAGGGGCGAGCAGTACTTC.

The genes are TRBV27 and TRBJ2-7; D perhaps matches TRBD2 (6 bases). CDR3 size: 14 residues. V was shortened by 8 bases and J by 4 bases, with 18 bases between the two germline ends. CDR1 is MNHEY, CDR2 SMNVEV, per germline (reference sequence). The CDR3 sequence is CASRTGTPTYEQYF. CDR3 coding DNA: TGTGCCAGCCGAACCGGGACTCCAACTTACGAGCAGTACTTC.

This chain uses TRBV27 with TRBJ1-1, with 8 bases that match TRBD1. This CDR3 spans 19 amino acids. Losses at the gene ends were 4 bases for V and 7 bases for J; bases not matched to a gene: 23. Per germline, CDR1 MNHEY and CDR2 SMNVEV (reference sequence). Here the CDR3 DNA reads TGTGCCAGCAGTTCGACACCGCCGACAGGGGAGGTTTGGGGGGATGAAGCTTTCTTT. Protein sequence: CASSSTPPTGEVWGDEAFF.

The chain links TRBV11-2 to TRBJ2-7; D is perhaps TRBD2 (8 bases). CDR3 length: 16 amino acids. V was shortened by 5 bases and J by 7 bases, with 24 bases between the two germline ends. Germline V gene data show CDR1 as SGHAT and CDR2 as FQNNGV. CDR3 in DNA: TGTGCCAGCAGCCCGGGGACAGAGAGGACGGGAGGGGAGCAGTACTTC. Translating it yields CASSPGTERTGGEQYF.

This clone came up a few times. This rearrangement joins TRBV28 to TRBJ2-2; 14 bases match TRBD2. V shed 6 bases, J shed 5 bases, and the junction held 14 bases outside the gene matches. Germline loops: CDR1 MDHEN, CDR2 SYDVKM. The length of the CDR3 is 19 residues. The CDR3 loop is CASSLLGTSGRKGTGELFF. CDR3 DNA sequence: TGTGCCAGCAGCCTCCTCGGGACTAGCGGGAGAAAAGGGACCGGGGAGCTGTTTTTT.

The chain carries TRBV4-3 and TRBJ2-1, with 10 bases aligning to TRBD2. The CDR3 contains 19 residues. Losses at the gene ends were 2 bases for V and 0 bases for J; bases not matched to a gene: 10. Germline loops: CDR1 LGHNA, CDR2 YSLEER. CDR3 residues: CASSQPTSGRPNSYNEQFF. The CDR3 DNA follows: TGCGCCAGCAGCCAACCGACTAGCGGGCGACCCAACTCCTACAATGAGCAGTTCTTC.

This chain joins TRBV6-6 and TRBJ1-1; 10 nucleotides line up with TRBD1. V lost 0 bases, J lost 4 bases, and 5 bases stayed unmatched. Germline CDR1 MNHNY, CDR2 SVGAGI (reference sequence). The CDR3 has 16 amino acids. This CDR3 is CASSYSGGTGATEAFF. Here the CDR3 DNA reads TGTGCCAGCAGTTACTCAGGGGGGACAGGGGCCACTGAAGCTTTCTTT.

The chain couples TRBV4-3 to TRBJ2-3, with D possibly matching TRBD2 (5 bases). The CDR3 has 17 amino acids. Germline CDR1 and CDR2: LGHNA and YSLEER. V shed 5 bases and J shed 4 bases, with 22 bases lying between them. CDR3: CASSRNCGRVLSDTQYF. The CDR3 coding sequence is TGCGCCAGCAGCAGAAATTGTGGGCGGGTTCTGTCAGATACGCAGTATTTT.

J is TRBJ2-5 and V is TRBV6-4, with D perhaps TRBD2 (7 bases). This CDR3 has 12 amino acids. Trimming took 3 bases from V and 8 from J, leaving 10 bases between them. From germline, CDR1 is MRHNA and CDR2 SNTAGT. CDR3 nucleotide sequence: TGTGCCAGCAGTGATGGGGGGGGCACCCAGTACTTC. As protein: CASSDGGGTQYF.

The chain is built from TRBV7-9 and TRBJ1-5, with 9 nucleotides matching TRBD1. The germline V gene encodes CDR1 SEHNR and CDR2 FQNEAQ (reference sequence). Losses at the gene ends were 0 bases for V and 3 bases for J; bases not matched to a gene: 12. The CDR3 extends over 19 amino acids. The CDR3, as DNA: TGTGCCAGCAGCTTAGCGACCGGGACAGGGTACGGCATCAATCAGCCCCAGCATTTT. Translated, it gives CASSLATGTGYGINQPQHF.

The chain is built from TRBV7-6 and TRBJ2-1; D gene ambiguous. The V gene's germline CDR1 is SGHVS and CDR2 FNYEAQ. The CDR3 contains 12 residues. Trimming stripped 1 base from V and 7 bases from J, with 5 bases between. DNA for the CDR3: TGTGCCAGCAGCTTAGGTAGAAATGAGCAGTTCTTC. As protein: CASSLGRNEQFF.

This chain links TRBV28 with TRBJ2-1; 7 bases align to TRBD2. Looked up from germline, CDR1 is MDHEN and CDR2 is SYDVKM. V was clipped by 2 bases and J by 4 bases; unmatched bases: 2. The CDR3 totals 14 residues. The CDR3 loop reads CASSLAAGYNEQFF. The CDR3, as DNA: TGTGCCAGCAGTTTAGCAGCGGGATACAATGAGCAGTTCTTC.

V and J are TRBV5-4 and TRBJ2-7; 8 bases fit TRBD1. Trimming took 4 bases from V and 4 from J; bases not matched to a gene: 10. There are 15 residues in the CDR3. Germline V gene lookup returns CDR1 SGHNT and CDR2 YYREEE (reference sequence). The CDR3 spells CASSLGQGRGYEQYF. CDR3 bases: TGTGCCAGCAGCCTCGGACAGGGTAGGGGTTACGAGCAGTACTTC. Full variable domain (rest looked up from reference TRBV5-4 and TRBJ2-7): ETGVTQSPTHLIKTRGQQVTLRCSSQSGHNTVSWYQQALGQGPQFIFQYYREEENGRGNFPPRFSGLQFPNYSSELNVNALELDDSALYLCASSLGQGRGYEQYFGPGTRLTVT.

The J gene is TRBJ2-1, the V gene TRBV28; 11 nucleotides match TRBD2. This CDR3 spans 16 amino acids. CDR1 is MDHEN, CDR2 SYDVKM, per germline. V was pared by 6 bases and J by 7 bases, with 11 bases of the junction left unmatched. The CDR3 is CASRETKTSGINEQFF. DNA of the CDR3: TGTGCCAGCAGAGAGACTAAGACTAGCGGGATTAATGAGCAGTTCTTC.